One TCR beta chain is described in this entry. Though nominally healthy at sampling, donors likely had unrecorded immune exposures. The V gene lost 3 bases and the J gene lost 8 bases, with 16 bases spanning the gap. Germline CDR1 and CDR2: GTSNPN and SVGIG (reference sequence). This CDR3 has 14 amino acids. These data belong to a study of cytomegalovirus exposure and HLA in healthy donors. The primer mix had 60 Vbeta and 13 Jbeta primers. TCRdb's copy holds only in-frame clones and misses some; the assay was immunoSEQ multiplex PCR. This sample carries approximately 160,000 clones, around 79% of them seen once, and the ten largest clones take 7.4%.

This chain uses TRBV30 with TRBJ1-4, with D possibly being TRBD1 (5 bases). The source is a male donor in good health and CMV-seropositive. Sequenced input: PBMCs. CDR3 amino acids: CAWRGSGLGEKLFF. The CDR3, as DNA: TGTGCCTGGAGGGGTTCAGGGTTAGGGGAAAAACTGTTTTTT.